Given below is one T cell receptor beta chain in context. Germline CDR1 reads SGHNT; CDR2 reads YYREEE (reference sequence). CDR3 length: 15 residues. V lost 5 bases, J lost 6 bases, and 7 bases stayed unmatched. The data derive from a study of blood T cell repertoires in COVID-19. Here immunoSEQ multiplex PCR was the method, and the copy in TCRdb shows in-frame clones only, minus some. The table includes approximately 74,000 clones, approximately 80% detected once. The source of this sequence is a man older than 75 with active or convalescent COVID-19. The chain joins TRBV5-4 to TRBJ2-3; 12 nucleotides align to TRBD2. The sequencing sample was made of peripheral blood. The CDR3 DNA follows: TGTGCCAGCAGTTCTAGCGGGGGGGCATGGGATACGCAGTATTTT. Protein product: CASSSSGGAWDTQYF.